These T cell receptor beta chains were read from a single sample in a study of T-cell memory formation after mild COVID-19. Each CDR3 protein gets one entry after TCRdb re-called the 5' RACE reads with MiXCR. The repertoire has a few hundred thousand distinct CDR3 sequences, 27% of them found once; the top ten carry approximately 10%. The sample taken for sequencing was PBMCs or a T cell subset sorted from them (not recorded which). All receptors come from an adult woman who had mild COVID-19 (a few samples of this study predate the infection). Cell type and time point are not known. Both conserved end residues are part of each CDR3. D genes are given only for firm matches. Part of the rows lack a size; the others show once, few, many or a class for expanded clones.

j_call cdr3_length clone_size d_call v_call cdr3_nt cdr3_aa
TRBJ1-2 13 - - TRBV12-3/TRBV12-4 TGTGCCAGCAGCCCAGCCGGGGTCTATGGCTACACCTTC CASSPAGVYGYTF
TRBJ2-7 15 few - TRBV9 TGTGCCAGCAGCGTAAGGGGGGAATGGGGTTACGAGCAGTACTTC CASSVRGEWGYEQYF
TRBJ2-3 14 few TRBD2 TRBV3-1 TGTGCCAGCAGCCAAGAGGGACTAGGAGATACGCAGTATTTT CASSQEGLGDTQYF
TRBJ2-1 16 many TRBD1 TRBV5-1 TGCGCCAGCAGCTTGACGGACAGGGTTTTTGGCGATGAGCAGTTCTTC CASSLTDRVFGDEQFF
TRBJ2-2 16 - TRBD2 TRBV2 TGTGCCAGCAGTGAACAGCGGGGGGCGGGCACCGGGGAGCTGTTTTTT CASSEQRGAGTGELFF
TRBJ2-7 13 - - TRBV23-1 TGCGACAGCAGTCACTGCCTAACCTACGAGCAGTACTTC CDSSHCLTYEQYF
TRBJ2-2 15 few - TRBV5-1 TGCGCCAGCAGCTTGGCGGGGGCTGACACCGGGGAGCTGTTTTTT CASSLAGADTGELFF
TRBJ2-1 13 few TRBD2 TRBV30 TGTGCCTGGAATAGTGGGAGGGCCGATGAGCAGTTCTTC CAWNSGRADEQFF
TRBJ1-2 14 few - TRBV29-1 TGCAGCGTTGATTTTCAGAATAACTTCTATGGCTACACCTTC CSVDFQNNFYGYTF
TRBJ2-1 17 - - TRBV9 TGTGCCAGCAGCGTAGGGGACATTTGGAGCTCCTACAATGAGCAGTTCTTC CASSVGDIWSSYNEQFF
TRBJ2-4 14 - TRBD1 TRBV11-3 TGTGCCAGCAGCTCCCGACAGGGTGGGGACATTCAGTACTTC CASSSRQGGDIQYF
TRBJ2-5 15 - TRBD2 TRBV12-3/TRBV12-4 TGTGCCAGCAGCCCGGGGACTAGCGGGCATGAGACCCAGTACTTC CASSPGTSGHETQYF
TRBJ2-1 16 - - TRBV9 TGTGCCAGCAGCCCCTCCCTCCTCGTCTTGGGCAATGAGCAGTTCTTC CASSPSLLVLGNEQFF
TRBJ1-1 15 - - TRBV7-2 TGTGCCAGCAGCTTAATTGCGACGGGAGGCACTGAAGCTTTCTTT CASSLIATGGTEAFF
TRBJ1-3 17 - TRBD1 TRBV6-6 TGTGCCAGCAGTTTTCGACAGGGTGAGAGCTCTGGAAACACCATATATTTT CASSFRQGESSGNTIYF
TRBJ1-1 16 - TRBD1 TRBV3-1 TGTGCCAGCAGCCTAGTTAACAGGGGGCTAGGCGCTGAAGCTTTCTTT CASSLVNRGLGAEAFF
TRBJ2-1 13 - - TRBV20-1 TGCAGTTCACAAAGAATAGCCTACAATGAGCAGTTCTTC CSSQRIAYNEQFF
TRBJ2-7 12 few - TRBV12-3/TRBV12-4 TGTGCCAGCAGTCGGCTGGGCTACGAGCAGTACTTC CASSRLGYEQYF
TRBJ1-1 13 many - TRBV7-9 TGTGCCAGCAGCTTAATAGGGCCCACTGAAGCTTTCTTT CASSLIGPTEAFF
TRBJ1-1 14 - - TRBV12-3/TRBV12-4 TGTGCCAGCAGTCCCTTAAGCTTGAACACTGAAGCTTTCTTT CASSPLSLNTEAFF
TRBJ1-1 13 - - TRBV5-5 TGTGCCAGCAGCTCGGACCTCCAGACTGAAGCTTTCTTT CASSSDLQTEAFF
TRBJ2-7 15 - TRBD1 TRBV3-1 TGTGCCAGCAGCCAGGGGACAGGGGGCGCGGCCGAGCAGTACTTC CASSQGTGGAAEQYF
TRBJ2-7 14 - - TRBV7-6 TGTGCCAGCAGCTTAATAGGGGCCTCCTACGAGCAGTACTTC CASSLIGASYEQYF
TRBJ1-1 14 few - TRBV7-2 TGTGCCAGCAGCTATTCCGGGACGAACACTGAAGCTTTCTTT CASSYSGTNTEAFF
TRBJ2-7 16 - - TRBV18 TGTGCCAGCTCACCGGCTCCGCTCGGGGTATACTACGAGCAGTACTTC CASSPAPLGVYYEQYF
TRBJ2-1 19 - TRBD2 TRBV6-5 TGTGCCAGCAGTCGAACCCTCTATAGCGGGGGGACCTCCTACAATGAGCAGTTCTTC CASSRTLYSGGTSYNEQFF
TRBJ1-5 15 - - TRBV3-2 TGTGCCAGCAGCCACTGGGACAGGGTCAATCAGCCCCAGCATTTT CASSHWDRVNQPQHF
TRBJ1-5 13 - - TRBV5-1 TGCGCCAGCAGCTTGGAAGGTGGTGGGCCCCAGCATTTT CASSLEGGGPQHF
TRBJ1-1 15 - - TRBV5-1 TGCGCCAGCAGCTTGGATGGGCAGGGGCCCACTGAAGCTTTCTTT CASSLDGQGPTEAFF
TRBJ2-7 14 - - TRBV19 TGTGCCAGTAAGTCGACGGACAGACCCTACGAGCAGTACTTC CASKSTDRPYEQYF
TRBJ1-1 14 - - TRBV3-1 TGTGCCAGCAGCCAAGCCCTGATGGGCACTGAAGCTTTCTTT CASSQALMGTEAFF
TRBJ2-6 17 - - TRBV20-1 TGCAGTGCTAGAGATCGGGAGATCCTCTCTGGGGCCAACGTCCTGACTTTC CSARDREILSGANVLTF
TRBJ2-1 14 - - TRBV5-1 TGCGCCAGCAGCTCGTCGACGGAATCCAATGAGCAGTTCTTC CASSSSTESNEQFF
TRBJ2-2 14 - - TRBV7-9 TGTGCCAGCAGCCCTGGGACTGTCACCGGGGAGCTGTTTTTT CASSPGTVTGELFF
TRBJ2-3 18 - TRBD2 TRBV3-1 TGTGCCAGCAGCCAAGCCCGACGGGGGACTAGCGGGAGGGGAACGCAGTATTTT CASSQARRGTSGRGTQYF
TRBJ1-2 15 - TRBD1 TRBV29-1 TGCAGCGTTCCTAGAGCGGGGACAGGGACTGGTGGCTACACCTTC CSVPRAGTGTGGYTF
TRBJ2-5 15 many - TRBV7-2 TGTGCCAGCAGCTTAGCGGGGGCCTCTTACGAGACCCAGTACTTC CASSLAGASYETQYF
TRBJ2-3 14 few - TRBV18 TGTGCCAGCTCCCAAGGGGCAGACACAGATACGCAGTATTTT CASSQGADTDTQYF
TRBJ2-1 15 - TRBD2 TRBV10-3 TGTGCCATCAGTGAGTCGCCAGGACTAGCAAATGAGCAGTTCTTC CAISESPGLANEQFF
TRBJ2-7 13 - - TRBV14 TGTGCCAGCAGCCAAGTACCGGGGCGGGAGCAGTACTTC CASSQVPGREQYF
TRBJ1-3 16 - - TRBV3-1 TGTGCCAGCAGCCGGCAACCCTCAGGGACTGGAAACACCATATATTTT CASSRQPSGTGNTIYF
TRBJ1-1 17 - TRBD1 TRBV20-1 TGCAGTGGAAGTACTCCCGGGACAGATCAAATGAACACTGAAGCTTTCTTT CSGSTPGTDQMNTEAFF
TRBJ2-7 14 few - TRBV5-1 TGCGCCAGCAGCTTGGACGCAGGGACCTACGAGCAGTACTTC CASSLDAGTYEQYF
TRBJ2-3 13 few - TRBV15 TGTGCCACCAGCAGAGTAGAATTTGATACGCAGTATTTT CATSRVEFDTQYF
TRBJ2-7 14 - - TRBV7-6 TGTGCCAGCAGCTTCTCCTCAGGGACCTACGAGCAGTACTTC CASSFSSGTYEQYF
TRBJ2-7 13 - - TRBV5-4 TGTGCCAGCAGCCCCCGAAACCCCGACGAGCAGTACTTC CASSPRNPDEQYF
TRBJ2-5 19 few TRBD2 TRBV27 TGTGCCAGCAGTTCTCAGGGACTAGCGGGGGGGCCACGTGGTGAGACCCAGTACTTC CASSSQGLAGGPRGETQYF
TRBJ2-1 14 few TRBD2 TRBV15 TGTGCCACCAGCACTCGGACTAGCCGGCATGAGCAGTTCTTC CATSTRTSRHEQFF
TRBJ2-5 15 - TRBD1 TRBV20-1 TGCAGTGCTACTGGGACAGGGAGCCTAAAAGAGACCCAGTACTTC CSATGTGSLKETQYF
TRBJ2-7 14 - - TRBV5-1 TGCGCCAGCAGCTTGCCGAACGGGTATAACGAGCAGTACTTC CASSLPNGYNEQYF
TRBJ2-7 13 - - TRBV18 TGTGCCAGCTCCCTCGGGGCATACTACGAGCAGTACTTC CASSLGAYYEQYF
TRBJ1-5 16 - - TRBV12-3/TRBV12-4 TGTGCCAGCAGTTTAGGACGGTATAATAGCAATCAGCCCCAGCATTTT CASSLGRYNSNQPQHF
TRBJ2-2 17 - TRBD1 TRBV18 TGTGCCAGCTCACCACCGATGGGACAGGGGGCAACCGGGGAGCTGTTTTTT CASSPPMGQGATGELFF
TRBJ2-5 13 few TRBD1 TRBV29-1 TGCAGCGTTCGACAGGGGGCGGGGGAGACCCAGTACTTC CSVRQGAGETQYF
TRBJ2-5 14 - - TRBV15 TGTGCCACCAGCACCCGTGGCGGAGTAGAGACCCAGTACTTC CATSTRGGVETQYF